The TCR beta chain described here comes from a study of graft-versus-host responses after intestinal transplantation. Study-wide findings and caveats: Within allografts, high graft-versus-host to host-versus-graft clonal ratios were seen among patients with graft-donor T cell macrochimerism. Recipient marrow showed GvH clones, some seen first in ileum or blood.

Clones were sequenced by immunoSEQ multiplex PCR, and TCRdb holds only the in-frame ones, with some missing. The sample consists of roughly 29,000 clones, 70% to 90% of them appearing once. Per the germline V gene, CDR1 is MNHEY and CDR2 is SMNVEV (reference sequence). With 0 bases clipped from V and 1 base from J, the junction kept 9 bases outside the gene matches. CDR3 length: 20 residues. Regarding this clone: As yet, its antigen is unknown.

Sequenced material: PBMCs, taken 450 to 480 days after intestinal transplantation. The chain is built from TRBV27 and TRBJ1-6, with 10 bases fitting TRBD1. This clonotype was sampled from a human patient who received an intestinal transplant, so some T cells may come from the graft donor. This chain's CDR3 is CASSLSADRGGSSYNSPLHF. CDR3 DNA sequence: TGTGCCAGCAGTTTATCGGCGGACAGGGGGGGGAGTTCCTATAATTCACCCCTCCACTTT.